Below are 10 T cell receptor beta chains sequenced from a single sample in a study of T cells in women clearing cervical HPV infection. The protocol was immunoSEQ multiplex PCR, while the TCRdb copy is restricted to in-frame clones and leaves out a portion. The repertoire table contains under 50,000 clones. Material: blood buffy coat. All receptors come from a woman between 18 and 75 years old with a cervical HPV16 infection that either progressed to CIN3+ or cleared (not recorded which).

CDR3 loop: CASSLSNQETQYF. The CDR3 bases that were read are TGTGCCAGCAGCTTGTCCAATCAAGAGACC. The V call is TRBV7-3, the J call TRBJ2-5; D ambiguous. The read ends 3 residues shy of where the CDR3 ends; the end is completed using the germline J gene. Per the germline V gene, CDR1 is SGHTA and CDR2 is FQGTGA. V dropped 3 bases and J dropped 2 bases, with 7 bases sitting between them. This CDR3 has 13 residues.

As concerns this clone: The read stops 3 residues short of the end of the CDR3; the missing end is completed from the germline J gene. J is TRBJ2-7 and V is TRBV13; the D is unclear. Per germline, CDR1 PRHDT and CDR2 FYEKMQ (reference sequence). The V end was cut by 2 bases, the J end by 1 base, with 18 bases between. This CDR3 has 17 amino acids. The CDR3 loop is CASSLPYGRSMSYEQYF. The sequenced part of the CDR3 DNA is TGTGCCAGCAGCTTACCCTACGGCAGGAGCATGTCCTACGAG. The variable domain in full, with the rest retrieved from reference TRBV13 and TRBJ2-7, is AAGVIQSPRHLIKEKRETATLKCYPIPRHDTVYWYQQGPGQDPQFLISFYEKMQSDKGSIPDRFSAQQFSDYHSELNMSSLELGDSALYFCASSLPYGRSMSYEQYFGPGTRLTVT.

Notes on this clone: The read is 3 residues too short to cover the CDR3 end, so that end is filled in from the germline J gene. The genes are TRBV5-1 and TRBJ1-1; the match to TRBD1 covers 11 bases. The germline gives CDR1 SGHRS, CDR2 YFSETQ. Trimming cost V 5 bases and J 4 bases; bases outside gene matches: 7. CDR3 length: 15 residues. The CDR3 here is CASRKSGTGGTEAFF. The DNA read from the CDR3 is TGCGCCAGCAGAAAATCCGGGACAGGGGGCACTGAA.

Turning to this clone: With the read ending 3 residues before the CDR3 end, the germline J gene is used to fill in that end. This rearrangement joins TRBV5-1 to TRBJ1-1; D is undetermined. Per germline, CDR1 SGHRS and CDR2 YFSETQ. Trimming left V 5 bases short and J 7 bases short, with 15 bases between. This CDR3 contains 13 residues. CDR3 in amino acids: CASRTGEKGEAFF. CDR3 bases read: TGCGCCAGCAGGACCGGGGAGAAAGGTGAA.

For this clone: From the germline J gene comes the end of the CDR3, since the read stops 3 residues before it. The gene calls are TRBV7-6 and TRBJ1-4; D may be TRBD1 (6 bases). Germline assignment: CDR1 SGHVS and CDR2 FNYEAQ. This CDR3 comprises 13 residues. Trimming took off 9 bases at V and 7 bases at J, with 15 bases between the two ends. The CDR3 loop is CASWGGEGEKLFF. The sequenced CDR3 bases are TGTGCCAGTTGGGGGGGCGAGGGTGAAAAA.

With regard to this clone: With the read ending 3 residues before the CDR3 end, the germline J gene is used to fill in that end. This chain connects TRBV13 to TRBJ2-3, with 10 bases aligning to TRBD2. Germline CDR1 PRHDT, CDR2 FYEKMQ (reference sequence). Unmatched junction bases numbered 6, after V lost 5 bases and J lost 7 bases. The CDR3 has 14 amino acids. The covered CDR3 bases are TGTGCCAGCAGCGAAAGCGGGGGGGCGTATACG. Protein: CASSESGGAYT. The CDR3 in full is CASSESGGAYTQYF.

As for this clone: The read falls 3 residues short of the CDR3 end, and the missing part is taken from the germline J gene. This rearrangement joins TRBV11-3 to TRBJ1-1, with D uncertain. From germline, CDR1 is SGHNT and CDR2 YENEEA. The CDR3 sequence is 13 residues long. V was shortened by 5 bases and J by 3 bases, with 10 bases between the two germline ends. The covered CDR3 bases are TGTGCCAGCAGCCCCCGATCGGACACTGAA. Translated, it gives CASSPRSDTE. The full CDR3 sequence reads CASSPRSDTEAFF.

About this clone: The read stops 3 residues short of the end of the CDR3; the missing end is completed from the germline J gene. The V and J genes are TRBV7-9 and TRBJ1-4; tentatively, D is TRBD1 (5 bases). Germline V CDR1 and CDR2: SEHNR, FQNEAQ (reference sequence). The CDR3 extends over 15 amino acids. This CDR3 reads CASRSARSGANVLFF. The part of the CDR3 DNA that was read is TGTGCCAGCCGTTCAGCGCGCTCTGGGGCCAACGTA.

Points on this clone: Read sequence stops 3 residues before the CDR3 end, and the germline J gene provides the missing end. The rearrangement links TRBV2 to TRBJ2-2; 10 bases agree with TRBD1. The CDR3 is 15 residues long. Germline-derived CDR1 and CDR2 are SNHLY and FYNNEI. The DNA read from the CDR3 is TGTGCCAGCAGCTTTAAGGGACAGGGGAATGAAAAG. Protein sequence: CASSFKGQGNEK. In full, the CDR3 reads CASSFKGQGNEKLFF. The whole variable domain, filled in from reference TRBV2 and TRBJ2-2, reads EPEVTQTPSHQVTQMGQEVILRCVPISNHLYFYWYRQILGQKVEFLVSFYNNEISEKSEIFDDQFSVERPDGSNFTLKIRSTKLEDSAMYFCASSFKGQGNEKLFFGEGSRLTVL.

With regard to this clone: The read terminates 3 residues ahead of where the CDR3 ends, so the germline J gene completes it. The chain couples TRBV6-1 to TRBJ1-3, with no clear D. Trimming took off 3 bases at V and 3 bases at J, with 6 bases between the two ends. This CDR3 has 13 residues. Germline loops: CDR1 MNHNS, CDR2 SASEGT. CDR3 DNA (partial): TGTGCCAGCAGTGAGAGGGTTGGAAACACC. Translated: CASSERVGNT. The entire CDR3 is CASSERVGNTIYF.